This T cell receptor beta chain was captured in a study of blood T cell repertoires in COVID-19. The data were produced by immunoSEQ multiplex PCR, yet TCRdb's version contains in-frame clones alone and is incomplete. The sample has 200,000 to 250,000 clones, 70% to 90% seen once. Researchers sorted participants into cohorts using their self-reported clinical history. A COVID-19 case had been met by exposed participants during the 2 weeks before study entry. The clonotype comes from a woman aged 25 to 39 who had been exposed to COVID-19. Sequencing was carried out using PBMCs or T cells enriched from blood (not recorded which).

The CDR3 region is CASSLNKQNTGELFF. For the CDR3, the DNA is TGTGCCAGCAGCTTAAACAAACAGAACACCGGGGAGCTGTTTTTT. The chain joins TRBV7-9 to TRBJ2-2; D uncertain. The V gene's germline CDR1 is SEHNR and CDR2 FQNEAQ (reference sequence). The CDR3 covers 15 residues. V gave up 2 bases and J gave up 1 base, with 8 bases separating them.